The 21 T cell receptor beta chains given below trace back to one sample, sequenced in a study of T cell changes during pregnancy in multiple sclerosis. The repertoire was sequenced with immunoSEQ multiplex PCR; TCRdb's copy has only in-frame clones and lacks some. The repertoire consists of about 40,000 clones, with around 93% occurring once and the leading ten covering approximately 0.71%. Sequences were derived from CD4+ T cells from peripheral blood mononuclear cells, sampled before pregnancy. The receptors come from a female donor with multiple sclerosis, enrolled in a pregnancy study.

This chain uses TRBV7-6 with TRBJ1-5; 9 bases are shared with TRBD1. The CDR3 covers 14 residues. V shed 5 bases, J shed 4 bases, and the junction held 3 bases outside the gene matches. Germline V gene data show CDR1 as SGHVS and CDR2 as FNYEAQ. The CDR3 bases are TGTGCCAGCAGCCCCGGGACAGGGAATCAGCCCCAGCATTTT. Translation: CASSPGTGNQPQHF.

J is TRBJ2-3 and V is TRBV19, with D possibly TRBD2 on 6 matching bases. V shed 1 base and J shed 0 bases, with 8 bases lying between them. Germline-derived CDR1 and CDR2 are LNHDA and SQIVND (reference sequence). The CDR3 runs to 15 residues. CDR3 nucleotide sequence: TGTGCCAGTAGTATAGGTGGGGGGAGCACAGATACGCAGTATTTT. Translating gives CASSIGGGSTDTQYF.

This chain's CDR3 is CASSFRPTRGKGEQYF. The DNA of the CDR3 is TGTGCCAGCAGCTTCCGCCCCACCAGGGGAAAGGGTGAGCAGTACTTC. The V call is TRBV28, the J call TRBJ2-7; the D gene is possibly TRBD1 (6 bases). V shed 6 bases and J shed 7 bases, with 25 bases lying between them. CDR1 and CDR2 (germline): MDHEN, SYDVKM. The CDR3 has 16 residues. Variable domain in full (rest from reference TRBV28 and TRBJ2-7): DVKVTQSSRYLVKRTGEKVFLECVQDMDHENMFWYRQDPGLGLRLIYFSYDVKMKEKGDIPEGYSVSREKKERFSLILESASTNQTSMYLCASSFRPTRGKGEQYFGPGTRLTVT.

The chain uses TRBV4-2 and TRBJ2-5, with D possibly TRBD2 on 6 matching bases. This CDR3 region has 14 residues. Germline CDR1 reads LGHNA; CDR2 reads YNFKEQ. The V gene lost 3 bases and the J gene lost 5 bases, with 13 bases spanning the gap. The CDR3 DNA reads TGTGCCAGCAGCCAGGCGCGGAGGGGCGAGACCCAGTACTTC. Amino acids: CASSQARRGETQYF.

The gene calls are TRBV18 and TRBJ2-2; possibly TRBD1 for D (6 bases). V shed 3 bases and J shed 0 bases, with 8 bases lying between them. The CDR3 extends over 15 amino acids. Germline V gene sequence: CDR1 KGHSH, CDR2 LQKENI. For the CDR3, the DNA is TGTGCCAGCTCACCCCGACAGGCGAACACCGGGGAGCTGTTTTTT. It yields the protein CASSPRQANTGELFF. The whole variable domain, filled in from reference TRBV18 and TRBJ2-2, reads NAGVMQNPRHLVRRRGQEARLRCSPMKGHSHVYWYRQLPEEGLKFMVYLQKENIIDESGMPKERFSAEFPKEGPSILRIQQVVRGDSAAYFCASSPRQANTGELFFGEGSRLTVL.

The CDR3 reads CASSPGLAGDQETQYF. CDR3 DNA: TGTGCCAGCAGCCCTGGACTAGCGGGGGACCAAGAGACCCAGTACTTC. The V gene is TRBV5-6, the J gene TRBJ2-5; 13 nucleotides match TRBD2. J was trimmed by 0 bases and V by 4 bases; bases with no gene match: 3. The CDR3 runs 16 residues. Per germline, CDR1 SGHDT and CDR2 YYEEEE. The whole variable domain, remainder taken from reference TRBV5-6 and TRBJ2-5, is DAGVTQSPTHLIKTRGQQVTLRCSPKSGHDTVSWYQQALGQGPQFIFQYYEEEERQRGNFPDRFSGHQFPNYSSELNVNALLLGDSALYLCASSPGLAGDQETQYFGPGTRLLVL.

The CDR3 loop reads CASSLTGGATDTQYF. DNA for the CDR3: TGTGCCAGCAGCTTAACCGGGGGGGCCACAGATACGCAGTATTTT. The chain combines TRBV7-9 with TRBJ2-3; 8 nucleotides align to TRBD2. V lost 2 bases and J lost 2; bases outside the gene matches: 3. The CDR3 length is 15 residues. The germline CDR1 and CDR2 sequences are SEHNR and FQNEAQ (reference sequence). Full variable domain (remainder filled in from reference TRBV7-9 and TRBJ2-3): DTGVSQNPRHKITKRGQNVTFRCDPISEHNRLYWYRQTLGQGPEFLTYFQNEAQLEKSRLLSDRFSAERPKGSFSTLEIQRTEQGDSAMYLCASSLTGGATDTQYFGPGTRLTVL.

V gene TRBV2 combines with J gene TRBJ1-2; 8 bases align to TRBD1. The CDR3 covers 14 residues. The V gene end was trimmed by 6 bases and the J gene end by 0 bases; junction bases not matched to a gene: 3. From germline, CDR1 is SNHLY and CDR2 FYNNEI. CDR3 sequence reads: CASSGQGPNYGYTF. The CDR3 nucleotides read TGTGCCAGCAGCGGACAGGGTCCTAACTATGGCTACACCTTC.

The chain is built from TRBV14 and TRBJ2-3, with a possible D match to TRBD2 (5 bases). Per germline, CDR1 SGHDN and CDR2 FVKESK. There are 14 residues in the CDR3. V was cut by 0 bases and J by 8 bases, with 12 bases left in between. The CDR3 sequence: CASSQEATMGTQYF. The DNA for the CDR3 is TGTGCCAGCAGCCAAGAAGCGACTATGGGTACGCAGTATTTT.

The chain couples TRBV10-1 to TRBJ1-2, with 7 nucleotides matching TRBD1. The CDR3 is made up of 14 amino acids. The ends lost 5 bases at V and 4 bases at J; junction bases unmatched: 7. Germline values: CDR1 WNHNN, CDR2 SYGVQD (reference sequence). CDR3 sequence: CASSPDRPTYGYTF. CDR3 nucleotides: TGCGCCAGCAGTCCGGACAGGCCTACCTATGGCTACACCTTC.

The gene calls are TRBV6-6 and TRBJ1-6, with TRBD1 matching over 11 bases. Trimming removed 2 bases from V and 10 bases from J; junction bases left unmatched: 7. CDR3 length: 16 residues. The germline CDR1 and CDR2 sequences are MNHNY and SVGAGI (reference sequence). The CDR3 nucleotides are TGTGCCAGCAGTTACCCAGCCGGGACAGGGGGATCACCCCTCCACTTT. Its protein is CASSYPAGTGGSPLHF.

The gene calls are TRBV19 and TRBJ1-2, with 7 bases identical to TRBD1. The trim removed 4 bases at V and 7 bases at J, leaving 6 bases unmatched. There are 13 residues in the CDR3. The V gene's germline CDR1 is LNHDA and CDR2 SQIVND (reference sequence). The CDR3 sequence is CASSTTGYSGYTF. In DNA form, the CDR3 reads TGTGCCAGTAGTACGACAGGGTACTCTGGCTACACCTTC.

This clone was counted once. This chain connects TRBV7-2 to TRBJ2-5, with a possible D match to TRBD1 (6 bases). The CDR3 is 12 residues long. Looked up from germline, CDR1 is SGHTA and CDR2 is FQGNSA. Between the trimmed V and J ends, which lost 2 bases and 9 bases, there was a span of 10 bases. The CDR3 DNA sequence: TGTGCCAGCAGCTTACAGGGGATTGCCCAGTACTTC. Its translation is CASSLQGIAQYF. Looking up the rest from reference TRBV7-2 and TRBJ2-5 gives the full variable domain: GAGVSQSPSNKVTEKGKDVELRCDPISGHTALYWYRQSLGQGLEFLIYFQGNSAPDKSGLPSDRFSAERTGGSVSTLTIQRTQQEDSAVYLCASSLQGIAQYFGPGTRLLVL.

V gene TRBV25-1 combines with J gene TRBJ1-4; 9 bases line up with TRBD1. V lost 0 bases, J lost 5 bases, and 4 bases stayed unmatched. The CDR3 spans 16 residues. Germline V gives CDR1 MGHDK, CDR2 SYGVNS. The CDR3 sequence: CASSEYGGTGNEKLFF. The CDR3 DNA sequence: TGTGCCAGCAGTGAATATGGCGGGACAGGGAATGAAAAACTGTTTTTT.

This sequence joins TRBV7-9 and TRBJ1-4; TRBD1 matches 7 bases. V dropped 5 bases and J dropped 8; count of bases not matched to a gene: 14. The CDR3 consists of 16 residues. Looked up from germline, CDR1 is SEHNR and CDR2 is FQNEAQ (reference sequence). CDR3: CASSLNPRDSGEKLFF. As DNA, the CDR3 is TGTGCCAGCAGCCTTAACCCCCGGGACAGTGGGGAAAAACTGTTTTTT.

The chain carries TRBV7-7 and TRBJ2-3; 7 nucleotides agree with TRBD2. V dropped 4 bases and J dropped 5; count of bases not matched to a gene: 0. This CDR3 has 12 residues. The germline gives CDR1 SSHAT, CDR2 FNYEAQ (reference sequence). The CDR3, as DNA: TGTGCCAGCAGCTCGGGGGGAGATACGCAGTATTTT. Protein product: CASSSGGDTQYF.

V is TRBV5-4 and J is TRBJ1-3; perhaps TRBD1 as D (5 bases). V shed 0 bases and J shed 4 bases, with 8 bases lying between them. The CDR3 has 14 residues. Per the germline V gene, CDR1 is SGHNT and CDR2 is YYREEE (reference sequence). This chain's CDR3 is CASSLAGGGNTIYF. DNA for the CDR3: TGTGCCAGCAGCTTGGCCGGGGGGGGAAACACCATATATTTT.

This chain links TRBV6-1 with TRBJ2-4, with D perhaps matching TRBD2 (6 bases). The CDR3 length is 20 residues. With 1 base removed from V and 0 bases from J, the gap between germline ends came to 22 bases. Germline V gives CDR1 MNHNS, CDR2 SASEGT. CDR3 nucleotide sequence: TGTGCCAGCAGTGAAGATCGGGGGAAGAGAGCGAAACTAGCCAAAAACATTCAGTACTTC. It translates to CASSEDRGKRAKLAKNIQYF.

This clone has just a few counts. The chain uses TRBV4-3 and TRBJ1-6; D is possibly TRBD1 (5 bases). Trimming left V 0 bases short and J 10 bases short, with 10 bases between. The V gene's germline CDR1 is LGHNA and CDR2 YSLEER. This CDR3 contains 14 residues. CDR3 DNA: TGCGCCAGCAGCCAAGAAGGGGCGTGGTCACCCCTCCACTTT. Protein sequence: CASSQEGAWSPLHF.

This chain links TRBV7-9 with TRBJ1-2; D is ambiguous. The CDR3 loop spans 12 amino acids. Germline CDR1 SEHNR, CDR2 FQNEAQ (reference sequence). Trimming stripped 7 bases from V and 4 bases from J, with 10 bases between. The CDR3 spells CASTRESYGYTF. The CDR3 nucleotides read TGTGCCAGCACCCGGGAGAGCTATGGCTACACCTTC.

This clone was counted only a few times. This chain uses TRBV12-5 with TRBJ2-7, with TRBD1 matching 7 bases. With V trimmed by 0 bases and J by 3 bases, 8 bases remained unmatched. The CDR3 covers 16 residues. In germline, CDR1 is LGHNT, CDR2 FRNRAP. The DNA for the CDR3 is TGTGCTAGTGGTTTGGTGGCAGGGGGAATGGTCTACGAGCAGTACTTC. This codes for CASGLVAGGMVYEQYF.